The rows below give T cell receptor beta chains drawn from one sample of a study of blood T cell repertoires in COVID-19. Sequencing used immunoSEQ multiplex PCR; TCRdb keeps in-frame clones, though not all of them. The sample yields approximately 52,000 clones, 75% to 95% seen once. Input material: peripheral blood. These receptors originate from a human donor with active COVID-19. The donor label of this sample is uncertain. Each CDR3 is given with its conserved first and last residue. D genes are given only for firm matches. A row's size may be missing; if present it is once, few, many or a size class.

v_gene: TRBV6-5; d_gene: -; abundance: -; j_gene: TRBJ2-6; CDR3aa: CASSSGHSSGANVLTF; CDR3nt: TGTGCCAGCAGTTCTGGACATTCCTCTGGGGCCAACGTCCTGACTTTC
v_gene: TRBV3-1/TRBV3-2; d_gene: TRBD2; abundance: once; j_gene: TRBJ2-7; CDR3aa: CASSPGTSGRTYEQYF; CDR3nt: TGTGCCAGCAGCCCAGGGACTAGCGGGAGGACCTACGAGCAGTACTTC
v_gene: TRBV6-6; d_gene: -; abundance: -; j_gene: TRBJ1-1; CDR3aa: CASSAVNTEAFF; CDR3nt: TGTGCCAGCAGTGCGGTGAACACTGAAGCTTTCTTT
v_gene: TRBV24-1; d_gene: -; abundance: -; j_gene: TRBJ2-3; CDR3aa: CATARDTDTQYF; CDR3nt: TGTGCCACCGCCAGGGACACAGATACGCAGTATTTT
v_gene: TRBV7-2; d_gene: -; abundance: -; j_gene: TRBJ2-3; CDR3aa: CASSSQGTQYF; CDR3nt: TGTGCCAGCAGCTCCCAGGGTACGCAGTATTTT
v_gene: TRBV4-1; d_gene: -; abundance: -; j_gene: TRBJ2-1; CDR3aa: CASSQGKASALNNEQFF; CDR3nt: TGCGCCAGCAGCCAAGGGAAGGCTAGCGCTTTAAACAATGAGCAGTTCTTC
v_gene: TRBV5-1; d_gene: TRBD2; abundance: -; j_gene: TRBJ2-1; CDR3aa: CASSFGTSGRGQFF; CDR3nt: TGCGCCAGCAGCTTTGGCACTAGCGGGAGGGGGCAGTTCTTC
v_gene: TRBV25-1; d_gene: -; abundance: -; j_gene: TRBJ1-3; CDR3aa: CASALLSGNTIYF; CDR3nt: TGTGCCAGCGCACTCCTCTCTGGAAACACCATATATTTT
v_gene: TRBV6-5; d_gene: -; abundance: -; j_gene: TRBJ2-3; CDR3aa: CASSQSTDTQYF; CDR3nt: TGTGCCAGCTCCCAAAGCACAGATACGCAGTATTTT
v_gene: TRBV18; d_gene: -; abundance: -; j_gene: TRBJ1-2; CDR3aa: CASSPGREGYTF; CDR3nt: TGTGCCAGCTCACCAGGGCGCGAAGGCTACACCTTC
v_gene: TRBV4-2; d_gene: -; abundance: -; j_gene: TRBJ1-1; CDR3aa: CASSQDEQVGPTEAFF; CDR3nt: TGTGCCAGCAGCCAAGATGAGCAGGTGGGCCCCACTGAAGCTTTCTTT
v_gene: TRBV7-2; d_gene: TRBD2; abundance: -; j_gene: TRBJ2-3; CDR3aa: CASSPPGLAGTDTQYF; CDR3nt: TGTGCCAGCAGCCCCCCCGGACTAGCGGGCACAGATACGCAGTATTTT
v_gene: TRBV19; d_gene: TRBD1; abundance: -; j_gene: TRBJ2-2; CDR3aa: CASRAGTVNTGELFF; CDR3nt: TGTGCCAGTAGGGCCGGGACAGTGAACACCGGGGAGCTGTTTTTT
v_gene: TRBV10-3; d_gene: TRBD1; abundance: -; j_gene: TRBJ1-4; CDR3aa: CAISESTGGGEKLFF; CDR3nt: TGTGCCATCAGTGAGTCGACAGGGGGGGGCGAAAAACTGTTTTTT
v_gene: TRBV29-1; d_gene: -; abundance: -; j_gene: TRBJ2-1; CDR3aa: CSAQNIDYNEQFF; CDR3nt: TGCAGCGCACAGAATATCGACTACAATGAGCAGTTCTTC
v_gene: TRBV11-2; d_gene: -; abundance: -; j_gene: TRBJ1-6; CDR3aa: CASSPRTGGYSPLHF; CDR3nt: TGTGCCAGCAGCCCTCGTACAGGAGGGTACTCACCCCTCCACTTT
v_gene: TRBV14; d_gene: TRBD1; abundance: -; j_gene: TRBJ1-1; CDR3aa: CASSFTGGTEAFF; CDR3nt: TGTGCCAGCAGTTTTACAGGGGGCACTGAAGCTTTCTTT
v_gene: TRBV6-5; d_gene: TRBD1; abundance: -; j_gene: TRBJ1-2; CDR3aa: CASSLDRAYGYTF; CDR3nt: TGTGCCAGCAGCTTGGACAGGGCCTATGGCTACACCTTC
v_gene: TRBV7-2; d_gene: TRBD2; abundance: -; j_gene: TRBJ2-1; CDR3aa: CASRPYTSGWDNEQFF; CDR3nt: TGTGCCAGCAGACCTTACACTAGCGGGTGGGACAATGAGCAGTTCTTC
v_gene: TRBV21-1; d_gene: -; abundance: -; j_gene: TRBJ1-1; CDR3aa: CASSYEAFF; CDR3nt: TGTGCCAGCAGTTATGAAGCTTTCTTT
v_gene: TRBV29-1; d_gene: TRBD2; abundance: few; j_gene: TRBJ2-3; CDR3aa: CSVVGAGPSTDTQYF; CDR3nt: TGCAGCGTTGTAGGAGCGGGGCCTTCCACAGATACGCAGTATTTT
v_gene: TRBV3-1/TRBV3-2; d_gene: TRBD2; abundance: once; j_gene: TRBJ2-3; CDR3aa: CASSNGLAGATDTQYF; CDR3nt: TGTGCCAGCAGCAATGGACTAGCGGGGGCAACAGATACGCAGTATTTT
v_gene: TRBV7-3; d_gene: -; abundance: once; j_gene: TRBJ2-6; CDR3aa: CASSLWAGDGANVLTF; CDR3nt: TGTGCCAGCAGCTTGTGGGCAGGGGATGGGGCCAACGTCCTGACTTTC
v_gene: TRBV5-1; d_gene: TRBD1; abundance: few; j_gene: TRBJ1-1; CDR3aa: CASSPQATGANTEAFF; CDR3nt: TGCGCCAGCAGCCCCCAGGCAACAGGGGCGAACACTGAAGCTTTCTTT
v_gene: TRBV9; d_gene: -; abundance: -; j_gene: TRBJ2-3; CDR3aa: CASSRRAIGGTDTQYF; CDR3nt: TGTGCCAGCAGCCGCCGAGCGATCGGGGGCACAGATACGCAGTATTTT
v_gene: TRBV6-5; d_gene: -; abundance: -; j_gene: TRBJ1-1; CDR3aa: CASSYSSGMNTEAFF; CDR3nt: TGTGCCAGCAGTTACTCTTCAGGGATGAACACTGAAGCTTTCTTT
v_gene: TRBV11-3; d_gene: -; abundance: -; j_gene: TRBJ2-1; CDR3aa: CASSLRGASVNEQFF; CDR3nt: TGTGCCAGCAGCTTAAGAGGAGCTAGCGTCAATGAGCAGTTCTTC
v_gene: TRBV9; d_gene: -; abundance: -; j_gene: TRBJ2-4; CDR3aa: CASSAPLRENIQYF; CDR3nt: TGTGCCAGCAGCGCGCCATTGCGGGAAAACATTCAGTACTTC
v_gene: TRBV6-5; d_gene: -; abundance: -; j_gene: TRBJ1-2; CDR3aa: CASTPSGANYGYTF; CDR3nt: TGTGCCAGCACCCCATCGGGGGCTAACTATGGCTACACCTTC
v_gene: TRBV9; d_gene: TRBD1; abundance: -; j_gene: TRBJ1-4; CDR3aa: CASSADRAGEKLFF; CDR3nt: TGTGCCAGCAGCGCCGACAGGGCGGGGGAAAAACTGTTTTTT
v_gene: TRBV6-5; d_gene: TRBD2; abundance: -; j_gene: TRBJ2-2; CDR3aa: CASSDQPGGTGELFF; CDR3nt: TGTGCCAGCAGCGACCAGCCGGGGGGCACCGGGGAGCTGTTTTTT
v_gene: TRBV5-6; d_gene: -; abundance: once; j_gene: TRBJ2-3; CDR3aa: CASSLGGPPRTDTQYF; CDR3nt: TGTGCCAGCAGCTTGGGGGGGCCGCCACGGACAGATACGCAGTATTTT
v_gene: TRBV27; d_gene: -; abundance: -; j_gene: TRBJ1-1; CDR3aa: CASSSGGTEAFF; CDR3nt: TGTGCCAGCAGTTCAGGAGGAACTGAAGCTTTCTTT
v_gene: TRBV6-5; d_gene: TRBD1; abundance: -; j_gene: TRBJ2-7; CDR3aa: CASRDPAAGGYEQYF; CDR3nt: TGTGCCAGCAGAGACCCCGCGGCAGGGGGCTACGAGCAGTACTTC
v_gene: TRBV5-8; d_gene: TRBD1; abundance: -; j_gene: TRBJ1-1; CDR3aa: CASSLGQGAEAFF; CDR3nt: TGTGCCAGCAGCTTAGGGCAGGGGGCTGAAGCTTTCTTT
v_gene: TRBV9; d_gene: -; abundance: once; j_gene: TRBJ1-1; CDR3aa: CASSPVGGSLEAFF; CDR3nt: TGTGCCAGCAGCCCTGTGGGGGGATCCCTTGAAGCTTTCTTT
v_gene: TRBV4-3; d_gene: -; abundance: once; j_gene: TRBJ1-3; CDR3aa: CASSQDLSSGNTIYF; CDR3nt: TGCGCCAGCAGCCAAGATTTGAGCTCTGGAAACACCATATATTTT
v_gene: TRBV19; d_gene: -; abundance: -; j_gene: TRBJ2-1; CDR3aa: CASSRSIAASSYNEQFF; CDR3nt: TGTGCCAGTAGTCGGTCGATAGCGGCGAGCTCCTACAATGAGCAGTTCTTC
v_gene: TRBV6-5; d_gene: TRBD2; abundance: -; j_gene: TRBJ2-1; CDR3aa: CASSYGLAGGNEQFF; CDR3nt: TGTGCCAGCAGTTACGGGCTAGCGGGAGGGAATGAGCAGTTCTTC
v_gene: TRBV20-1; d_gene: TRBD1; abundance: -; j_gene: TRBJ2-7; CDR3aa: CSASSRGYDEQYF; CDR3nt: TGCAGTGCTAGTAGCAGGGGGTATGACGAGCAGTACTTC
v_gene: TRBV30; d_gene: -; abundance: -; j_gene: TRBJ2-1; CDR3aa: CAWSLRTNEQFF; CDR3nt: TGTGCCTGGAGTTTGAGAACCAATGAGCAGTTCTTC
v_gene: TRBV21-1; d_gene: -; abundance: once; j_gene: TRBJ2-7; CDR3aa: CASSRKGDSGSSEQYF; CDR3nt: TGTGCCAGCAGCCGGAAGGGGGATAGCGGGAGTAGCGAGCAGTACTTC
v_gene: TRBV7-9; d_gene: TRBD1; abundance: -; j_gene: TRBJ2-5; CDR3aa: CASSRDREETQYF; CDR3nt: TGTGCCAGCAGCAGGGACAGGGAAGAGACCCAGTACTTC
v_gene: TRBV5-4; d_gene: TRBD2; abundance: once; j_gene: TRBJ2-1; CDR3aa: CASSALADSYNEQFF; CDR3nt: TGTGCCAGCAGCGCACTAGCGGACTCCTACAATGAGCAGTTCTTC
v_gene: TRBV9; d_gene: -; abundance: -; j_gene: TRBJ2-5; CDR3aa: CASSVEGEETQYF; CDR3nt: TGTGCCAGCAGCGTAGAAGGGGAAGAGACCCAGTACTTC
v_gene: TRBV19; d_gene: -; abundance: -; j_gene: TRBJ1-3; CDR3aa: CASSIIAGAAGNTIYF; CDR3nt: TGTGCCAGTAGTATAATCGCAGGGGCTGCCGGAAACACCATATATTTT
v_gene: TRBV2; d_gene: -; abundance: -; j_gene: TRBJ1-5; CDR3aa: CASSAEQGNNQPQHF; CDR3nt: TGTGCCAGCAGTGCGGAGCAGGGTAACAATCAGCCCCAGCATTTT
v_gene: TRBV5-1; d_gene: TRBD2; abundance: -; j_gene: TRBJ2-3; CDR3aa: CASSSGTSVSDTQYF; CDR3nt: TGCGCCAGCAGCTCCGGGACTAGCGTTTCAGATACGCAGTATTTT
v_gene: TRBV7-2; d_gene: -; abundance: -; j_gene: TRBJ1-1; CDR3aa: CASSSHPGNTEAFF; CDR3nt: TGTGCCAGCAGCTCCCATCCGGGGAACACTGAAGCTTTCTTT
v_gene: TRBV7-8; d_gene: -; abundance: -; j_gene: TRBJ2-3; CDR3aa: CASSSRRRGREVTDTQYF; CDR3nt: TGTGCCAGCAGCTCCAGGAGGAGGGGGAGGGAAGTGACAGATACGCAGTATTTT
v_gene: TRBV12-5; d_gene: -; abundance: -; j_gene: TRBJ2-2; CDR3aa: CASGTPGTKNTGELFF; CDR3nt: TGTGCTAGTGGTACTCCCGGGACAAAGAACACCGGGGAGCTGTTTTTT
v_gene: TRBV7-3; d_gene: TRBD1; abundance: -; j_gene: TRBJ2-7; CDR3aa: CASSLRAPGQGDHEQYF; CDR3nt: TGTGCCAGCAGCTTAAGGGCCCCGGGACAGGGGGACCACGAGCAGTACTTC
v_gene: TRBV27; d_gene: -; abundance: -; j_gene: TRBJ2-1; CDR3aa: CASSFGGEQFF; CDR3nt: TGTGCCAGCAGTTTTGGGGGGGAGCAGTTCTTC
v_gene: TRBV12-3/TRBV12-4; d_gene: -; abundance: -; j_gene: TRBJ2-1; CDR3aa: CASGRHAGNEQFF; CDR3nt: TGTGCCAGCGGGAGACATGCCGGGAATGAGCAGTTCTTC
v_gene: TRBV9; d_gene: TRBD2; abundance: -; j_gene: TRBJ2-1; CDR3aa: CASSQPGRTSGTPSHNEQFF; CDR3nt: TGTGCCAGCAGTCAACCCGGAAGGACTAGCGGGACCCCCTCACACAATGAGCAGTTCTTC
v_gene: TRBV28; d_gene: TRBD1; abundance: -; j_gene: TRBJ2-7; CDR3aa: CASIQRPGQLYEQYF; CDR3nt: TGTGCCAGCATTCAAAGGCCGGGACAGCTATACGAGCAGTACTTC
v_gene: TRBV7-2; d_gene: -; abundance: -; j_gene: TRBJ1-5; CDR3aa: CASRAGTSNQPQHF; CDR3nt: TGTGCCAGCAGAGCCGGGACATCGAATCAGCCCCAGCATTTT